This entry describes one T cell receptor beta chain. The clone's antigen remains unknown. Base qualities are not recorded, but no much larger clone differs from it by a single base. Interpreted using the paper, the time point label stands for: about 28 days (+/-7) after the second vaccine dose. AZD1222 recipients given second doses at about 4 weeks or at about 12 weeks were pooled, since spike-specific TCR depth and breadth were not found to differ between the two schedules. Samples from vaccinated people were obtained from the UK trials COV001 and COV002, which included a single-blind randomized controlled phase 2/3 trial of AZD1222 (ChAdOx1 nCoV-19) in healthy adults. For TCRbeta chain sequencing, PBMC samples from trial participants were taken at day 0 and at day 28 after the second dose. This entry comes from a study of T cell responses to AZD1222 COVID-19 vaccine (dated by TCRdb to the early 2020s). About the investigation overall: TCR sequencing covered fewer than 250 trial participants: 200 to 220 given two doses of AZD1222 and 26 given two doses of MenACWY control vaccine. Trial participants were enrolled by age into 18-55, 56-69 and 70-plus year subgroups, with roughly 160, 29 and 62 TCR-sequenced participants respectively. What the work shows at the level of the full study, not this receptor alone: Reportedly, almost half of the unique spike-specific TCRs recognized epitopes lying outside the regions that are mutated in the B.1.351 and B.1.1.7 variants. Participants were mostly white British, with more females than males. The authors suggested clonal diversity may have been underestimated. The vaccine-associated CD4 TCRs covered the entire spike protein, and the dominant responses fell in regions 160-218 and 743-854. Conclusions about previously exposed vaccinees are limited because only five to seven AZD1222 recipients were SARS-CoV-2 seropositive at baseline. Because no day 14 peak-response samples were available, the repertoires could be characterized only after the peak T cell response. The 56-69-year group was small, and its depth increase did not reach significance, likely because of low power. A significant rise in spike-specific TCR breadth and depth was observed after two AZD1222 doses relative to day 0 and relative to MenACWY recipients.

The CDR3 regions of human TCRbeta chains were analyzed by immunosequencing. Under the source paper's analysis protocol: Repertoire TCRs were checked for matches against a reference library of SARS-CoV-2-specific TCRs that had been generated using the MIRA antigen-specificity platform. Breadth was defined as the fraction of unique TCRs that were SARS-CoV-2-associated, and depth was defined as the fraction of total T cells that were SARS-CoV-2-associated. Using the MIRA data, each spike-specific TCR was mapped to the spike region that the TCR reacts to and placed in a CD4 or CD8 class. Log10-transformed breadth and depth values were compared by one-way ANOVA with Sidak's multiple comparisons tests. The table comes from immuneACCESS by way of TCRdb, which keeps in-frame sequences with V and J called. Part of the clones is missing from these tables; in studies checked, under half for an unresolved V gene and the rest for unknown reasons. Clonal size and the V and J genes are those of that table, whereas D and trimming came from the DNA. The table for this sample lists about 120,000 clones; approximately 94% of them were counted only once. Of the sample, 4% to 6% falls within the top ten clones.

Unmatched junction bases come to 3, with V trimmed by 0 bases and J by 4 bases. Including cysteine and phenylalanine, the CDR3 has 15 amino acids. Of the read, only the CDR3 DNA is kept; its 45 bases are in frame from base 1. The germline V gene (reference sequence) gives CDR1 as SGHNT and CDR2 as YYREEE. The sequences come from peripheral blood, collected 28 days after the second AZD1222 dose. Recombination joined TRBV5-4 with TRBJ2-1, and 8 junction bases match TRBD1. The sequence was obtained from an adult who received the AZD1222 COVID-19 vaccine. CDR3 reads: CASSLGTGPYNEQFF. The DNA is TGTGCCAGCAGCTTGGGGACAGGGCCATACAATGAGCAGTTCTTC.